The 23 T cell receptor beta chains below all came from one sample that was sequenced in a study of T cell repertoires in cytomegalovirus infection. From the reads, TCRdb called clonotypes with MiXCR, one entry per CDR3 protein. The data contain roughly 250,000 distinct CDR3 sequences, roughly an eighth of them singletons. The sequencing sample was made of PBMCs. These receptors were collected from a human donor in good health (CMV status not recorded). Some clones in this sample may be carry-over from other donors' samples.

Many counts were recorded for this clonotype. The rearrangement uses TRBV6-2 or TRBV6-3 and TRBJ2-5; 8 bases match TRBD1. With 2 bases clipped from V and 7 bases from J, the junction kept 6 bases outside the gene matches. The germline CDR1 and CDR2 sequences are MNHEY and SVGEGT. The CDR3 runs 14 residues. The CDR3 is CASSYLDREVTQYF. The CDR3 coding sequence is TGTGCCAGCAGTTACCTGGACAGGGAGGTGACCCAGTACTTC.

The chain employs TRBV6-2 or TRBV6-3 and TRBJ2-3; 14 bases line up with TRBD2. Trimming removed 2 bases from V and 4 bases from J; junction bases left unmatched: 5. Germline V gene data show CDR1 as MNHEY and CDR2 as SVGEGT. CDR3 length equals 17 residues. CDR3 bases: TGTGCCAGCAGTTACGGACTAGCGGGAGGTCGGGCAGATACGCAGTATTTT. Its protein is CASSYGLAGGRADTQYF.

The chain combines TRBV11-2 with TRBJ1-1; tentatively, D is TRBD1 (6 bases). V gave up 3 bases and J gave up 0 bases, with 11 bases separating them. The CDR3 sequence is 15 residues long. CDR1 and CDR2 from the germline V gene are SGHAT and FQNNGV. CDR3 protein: CASSFGGALNTEAFF. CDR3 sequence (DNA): TGTGCCAGCAGCTTCGGGGGCGCGCTGAACACTGAAGCTTTCTTT.

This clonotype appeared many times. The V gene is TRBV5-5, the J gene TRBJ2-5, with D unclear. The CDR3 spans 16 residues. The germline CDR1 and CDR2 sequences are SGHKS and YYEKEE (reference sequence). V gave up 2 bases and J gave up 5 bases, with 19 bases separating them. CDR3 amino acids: CASSFQLALSRETQYF. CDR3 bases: TGTGCCAGCAGCTTTCAGCTCGCCCTCAGTAGGGAGACCCAGTACTTC.

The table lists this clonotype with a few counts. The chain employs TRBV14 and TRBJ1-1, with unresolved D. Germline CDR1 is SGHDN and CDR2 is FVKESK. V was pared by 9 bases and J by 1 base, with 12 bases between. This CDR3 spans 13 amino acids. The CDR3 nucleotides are TGTGCCAGTTCCACGATGGGGAACACTGAAGCTTTCTTT. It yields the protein CASSTMGNTEAFF.

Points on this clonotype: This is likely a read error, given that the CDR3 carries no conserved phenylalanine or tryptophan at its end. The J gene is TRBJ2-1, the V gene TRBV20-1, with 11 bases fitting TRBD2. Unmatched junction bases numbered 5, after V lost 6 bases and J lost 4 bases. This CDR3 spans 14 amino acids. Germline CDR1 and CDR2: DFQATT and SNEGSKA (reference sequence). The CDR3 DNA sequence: TGCAGTGCCGGTCTAGCGGGAGGTTACAATGAGCAGTTCCTC. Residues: CSAGLAGGYNEQFL.

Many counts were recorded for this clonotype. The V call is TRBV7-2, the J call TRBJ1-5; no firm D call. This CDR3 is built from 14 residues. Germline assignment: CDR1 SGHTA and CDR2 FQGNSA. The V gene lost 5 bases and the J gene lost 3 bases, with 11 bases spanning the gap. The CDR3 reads CASSPRAVNQPQHF. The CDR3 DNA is TGTGCCAGCAGCCCCCGGGCAGTCAATCAGCCCCAGCATTTT.

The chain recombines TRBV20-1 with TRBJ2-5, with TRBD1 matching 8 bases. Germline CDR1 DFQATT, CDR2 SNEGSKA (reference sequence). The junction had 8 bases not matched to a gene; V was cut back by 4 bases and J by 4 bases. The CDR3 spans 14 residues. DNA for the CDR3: TGCAGTGCTACGGATCGACAGGGGATAGAGACCCAGTACTTC. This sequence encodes CSATDRQGIETQYF.

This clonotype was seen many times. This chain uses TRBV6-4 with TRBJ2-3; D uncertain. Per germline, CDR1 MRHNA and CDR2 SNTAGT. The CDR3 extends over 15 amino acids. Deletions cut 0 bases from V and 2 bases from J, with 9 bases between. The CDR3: CASSDSSLVTDTQYF. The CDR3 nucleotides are TGTGCCAGCAGTGACTCGAGTCTGGTCACAGATACGCAGTATTTT.

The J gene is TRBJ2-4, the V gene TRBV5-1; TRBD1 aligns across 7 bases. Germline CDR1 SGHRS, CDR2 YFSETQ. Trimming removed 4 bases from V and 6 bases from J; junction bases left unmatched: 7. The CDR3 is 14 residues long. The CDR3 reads CASSPQTGTNIQYF. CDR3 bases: TGCGCCAGCAGCCCCCAGACAGGGACAAACATTCAGTACTTC.

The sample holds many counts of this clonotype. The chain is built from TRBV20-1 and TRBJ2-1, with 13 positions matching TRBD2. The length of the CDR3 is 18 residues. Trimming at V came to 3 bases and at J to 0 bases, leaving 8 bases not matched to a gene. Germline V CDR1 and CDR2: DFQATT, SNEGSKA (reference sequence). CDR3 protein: CSARGGLAGASSYNEQFF. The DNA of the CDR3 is TGCAGTGCTAGGGGTGGACTAGCGGGAGCTAGCTCCTACAATGAGCAGTTCTTC.

CDR3 amino acids: CSAVGTDSPLHF. Here the CDR3 DNA reads TGCAGTGCTGTCGGGACAGACTCACCCCTCCACTTT. The chain couples TRBV20-1 to TRBJ1-6; 7 bases map to TRBD1. The germline V gene has CDR1 DFQATT and CDR2 SNEGSKA (reference sequence). Unmatched junction bases numbered 5, after V lost 5 bases and J lost 10 bases. This CDR3 has 12 residues.

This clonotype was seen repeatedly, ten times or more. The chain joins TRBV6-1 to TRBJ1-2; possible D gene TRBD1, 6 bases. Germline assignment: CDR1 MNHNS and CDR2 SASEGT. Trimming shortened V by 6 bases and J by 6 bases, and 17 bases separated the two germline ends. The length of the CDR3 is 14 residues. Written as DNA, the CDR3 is TGTGCCAGCAGCCCCCTGCAACAGGGCCATGGCTACACCTTC. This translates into CASSPLQQGHGYTF.

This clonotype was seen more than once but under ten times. Here the CDR3 DNA reads TGTGCCAGCAGCGTGGCCCCTGACCGGGGGGAGCAGTACTTC. This gives the protein CASSVAPDRGEQYF. The chain carries TRBV9 and TRBJ2-7; TRBD2 might be the D (6 bases). CDR1 is SGDLS, CDR2 YYNGEE, per germline. CDR3 length: 14 residues. The germline V and J ends were trimmed by 2 bases and 7 bases, with 16 bases remaining between them. The variable domain in full, completed from reference TRBV9 and TRBJ2-7, reads DSGVTQTPKHLITATGQRVTLRCSPRSGDLSVYWYQQSLDQGLQFLIQYYNGEERAKGNILERFSAQQFPDLHSELNLSSLELGDSALYFCASSVAPDRGEQYFGPGTRLTVT.

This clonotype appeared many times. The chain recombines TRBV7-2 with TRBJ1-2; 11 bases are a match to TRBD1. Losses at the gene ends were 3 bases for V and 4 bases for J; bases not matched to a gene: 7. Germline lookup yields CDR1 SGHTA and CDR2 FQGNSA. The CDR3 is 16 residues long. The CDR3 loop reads CASSFTSGQGVYGYTF. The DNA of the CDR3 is TGTGCCAGCAGCTTTACTTCGGGACAGGGGGTCTATGGCTACACCTTC.

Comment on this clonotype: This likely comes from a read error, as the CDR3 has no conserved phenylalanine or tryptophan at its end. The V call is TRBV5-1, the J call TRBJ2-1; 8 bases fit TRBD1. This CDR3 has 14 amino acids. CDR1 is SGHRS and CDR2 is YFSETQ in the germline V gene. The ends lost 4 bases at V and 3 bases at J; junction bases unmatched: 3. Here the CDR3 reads CASSPGTGYNEQFL. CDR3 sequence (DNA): TGCGCCAGCAGCCCCGGGACAGGCTACAATGAGCAGTTCTTA.

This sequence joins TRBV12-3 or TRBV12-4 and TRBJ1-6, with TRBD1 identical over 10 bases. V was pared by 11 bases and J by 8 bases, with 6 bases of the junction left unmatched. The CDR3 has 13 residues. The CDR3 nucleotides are TGTGCCTCGTCGGGACAGGGGTATTCACCCCTCCACTTT. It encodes CASSGQGYSPLHF.

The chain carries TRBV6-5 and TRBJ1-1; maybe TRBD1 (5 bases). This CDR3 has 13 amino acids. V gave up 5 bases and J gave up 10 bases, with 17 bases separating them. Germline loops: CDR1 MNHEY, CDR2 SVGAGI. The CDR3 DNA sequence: TGTGCCAGCAGTCCGGGACCCGCCTCGACAGCTTTCTTT. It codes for CASSPGPASTAFF.

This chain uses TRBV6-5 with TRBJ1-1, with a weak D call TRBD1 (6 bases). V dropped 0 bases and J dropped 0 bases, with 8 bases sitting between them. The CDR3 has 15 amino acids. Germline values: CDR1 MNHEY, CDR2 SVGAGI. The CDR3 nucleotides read TGTGCCAGCAGTTACTCGACAGGATTGAACACTGAAGCTTTCTTT. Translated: CASSYSTGLNTEAFF.

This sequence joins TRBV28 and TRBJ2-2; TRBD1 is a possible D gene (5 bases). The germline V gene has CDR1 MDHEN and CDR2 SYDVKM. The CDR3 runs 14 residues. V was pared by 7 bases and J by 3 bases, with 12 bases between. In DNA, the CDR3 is TGTGCCAGCACCGGAACAGGAGACACCGGGGAGCTGTTTTTT. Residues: CASTGTGDTGELFF.

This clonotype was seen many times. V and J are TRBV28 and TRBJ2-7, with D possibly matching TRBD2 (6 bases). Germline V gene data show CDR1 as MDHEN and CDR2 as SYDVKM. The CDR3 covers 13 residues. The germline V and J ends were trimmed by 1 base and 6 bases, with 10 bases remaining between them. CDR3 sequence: CASSLYAGREQYF. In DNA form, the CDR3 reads TGTGCCAGCAGTTTATACGCGGGGCGCGAGCAGTACTTC.

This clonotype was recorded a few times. CDR3 loop: CASRMGQGIGGYTF. The CDR3 DNA reads as TGCGCCAGCAGGATGGGACAGGGAATAGGTGGCTACACCTTC. V and J are TRBV5-1 and TRBJ1-2; 9 nucleotides match TRBD1. The CDR3 spans 14 residues. From germline, CDR1 is SGHRS and CDR2 YFSETQ. J gave up 7 bases and V 5 bases, and 9 bases lay outside the gene matches.

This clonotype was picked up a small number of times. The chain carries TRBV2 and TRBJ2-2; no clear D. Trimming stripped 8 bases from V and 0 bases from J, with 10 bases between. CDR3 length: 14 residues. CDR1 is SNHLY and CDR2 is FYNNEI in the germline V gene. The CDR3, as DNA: TGTGCCAGCCAGGCGAGTTCGAACACCGGGGAGCTGTTTTTT. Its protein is CASQASSNTGELFF. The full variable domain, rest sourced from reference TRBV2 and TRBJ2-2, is EPEVTQTPSHQVTQMGQEVILRCVPISNHLYFYWYRQILGQKVEFLVSFYNNEISEKSEIFDDQFSVERPDGSNFTLKIRSTKLEDSAMYFCASQASSNTGELFFGEGSRLTVL.